This T cell receptor (beta chain) was documented in a study of cytomegalovirus exposure and HLA in healthy donors. Study summary: The same platform was used for the roughly 120 validation repertoires as for the approximately 730 first-cohort repertoires, as reported in a later analysis. Study-wide findings and caveats: According to the study, around 150 TCR beta chains were cytomegalovirus-associated. Within the approximately 130 validation repertoires, first-cohort TCR clusters tended to co-occur, according to a later analysis.

This clone was seen many times. Antigen unknown. Between the trimmed V and J ends, which lost 4 bases and 3 bases, there was a span of 22 bases. The CDR3 loop spans 18 amino acids. The germline V gene has CDR1 SGHVS and CDR2 FQNEAQ. The assay was immunoSEQ multiplex PCR, and TCRdb's table has in-frame clones only and misses some. The data show a few hundred thousand clones, approximately 88% seen once. This chain joins TRBV7-8 and TRBJ2-1, with D perhaps TRBD2 (8 bases). The TCR was taken from a woman aged 25 to 39 in good health and CMV-seropositive. The specimen sequenced was PBMCs. CDR3 amino acids: CASSYPRGEGTSYNEQFF. CDR3 DNA: TGTGCCAGCAGCTACCCCAGGGGGGAGGGGACTAGCTACAATGAGCAGTTCTTC.